This T cell receptor (beta chain) was obtained from a study of shared clonotypes between healthy human individuals. Notes on the study in general: It was the few donors that limited the genetic and exposure-history diversity represented.

V shed 6 bases and J shed 10 bases, with 18 bases lying between them. The V gene's germline CDR1 is SGHVS and CDR2 FQNEAQ. CDR3 length: 14 amino acids. Deep-level running was used for the assay. Repertoires were generated with immunoSEQ multiplex PCR, while TCRdb's copy carries only in-frame clones and drops some. The sample contains some 2,500,000 clones, under 95% of which appear only once. On this clone itself: Its specificity is unknown.

Sequencing was done on a sample of naive CD4+ T cells from PBMCs. As for subset: CD45RA+ positively selected. The sequence derives from a man younger than 30 in good health. Some clones in this sample may be carry-over from other donors' samples. The rearrangement joins TRBV7-8 to TRBJ1-4; D is possibly TRBD1 (5 bases). CDR3 residues: CASSHPGGSVKLFF. CDR3 nucleotides: TGTGCCAGCAGTCACCCTGGGGGGAGTGTAAAACTGTTTTTT. The entire variable domain, with the rest obtained from reference TRBV7-8 and TRBJ1-4, is as follows: GAGVSQSPRYKVAKRGQDVALRCDPISGHVSLFWYQQALGQGPEFLTYFQNEAQLDKSGLPSDRFFAERPEGSVSTLKIQRTQQEDSAVYLCASSHPGGSVKLFFGSGTQLSVL.